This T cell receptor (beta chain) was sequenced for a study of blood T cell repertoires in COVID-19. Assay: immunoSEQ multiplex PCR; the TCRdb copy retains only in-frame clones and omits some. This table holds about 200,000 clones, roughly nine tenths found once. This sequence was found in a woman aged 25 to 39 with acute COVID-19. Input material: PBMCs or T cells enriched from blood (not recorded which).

Here the CDR3 reads CASNAGTGYEKLFF. The DNA for the CDR3 is TGTGCCAGCAACGCCGGGACAGGGTATGAAAAACTGTTTTTT. V is TRBV6-5 and J is TRBJ1-4, with 9 bases matching TRBD1. The CDR3 spans 14 residues. Unmatched junction bases numbered 6, after V lost 7 bases and J lost 6 bases. The V gene's germline CDR1 is MNHEY and CDR2 SVGAGI.